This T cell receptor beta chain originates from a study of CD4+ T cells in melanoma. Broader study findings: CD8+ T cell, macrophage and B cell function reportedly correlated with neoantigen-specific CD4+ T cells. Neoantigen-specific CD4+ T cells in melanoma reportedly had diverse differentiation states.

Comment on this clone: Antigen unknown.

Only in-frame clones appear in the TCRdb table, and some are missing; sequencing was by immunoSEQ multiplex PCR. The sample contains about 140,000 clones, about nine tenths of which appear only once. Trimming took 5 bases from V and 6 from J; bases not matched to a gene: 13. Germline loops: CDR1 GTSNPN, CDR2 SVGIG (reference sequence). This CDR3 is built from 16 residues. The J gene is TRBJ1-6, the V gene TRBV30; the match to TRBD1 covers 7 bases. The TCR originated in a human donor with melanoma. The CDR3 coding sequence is TGTGCCTGGTTTTTACCTTCGCCAGGGGGTAATTCACCCCTCCACTTT. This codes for CAWFLPSPGGNSPLHF.